This paragraph reports one T cell receptor beta chain. The data are from a study of blood T cell repertoires in COVID-19. About the study: From the United States, Italy and Spain came samples of acute and convalescent COVID-19.

Original processing notes: By means of reference gene primer amplification, nucleated cell counts were estimated. Sequenced by immunoSEQ multiplex PCR; TCRdb stores in-frame clones only, minus some. The DNA was the basis for D and trimming; V, J and clone size are from that table. The sample carries over 450,000 clones, approximately 92% recorded once. The TCR sequence derives from a man aged 18 to 30 with COVID-19, enrolled during active disease. Sequenced input: peripheral blood.

The DNA for the CDR3 is TGTGCCAGTAGCCAAACAGGAAGGTATGGCTACACCTTC. As protein: CASSQTGRYGYTF. The chain employs TRBV19 and TRBJ1-2, with a possible D match to TRBD1 (5 bases). There are 13 residues in the CDR3. Germline assignment: CDR1 LNHDA and CDR2 SQIVND (reference sequence). V lost 6 bases, J lost 5 bases, and 13 bases lay in between.